The sequence of this T cell receptor (beta chain) was determined in a study of OX40 agonist ivuxolimab in advanced cancers. Study-wide background: Previous treatment with anti-PD-1, anti-PD-L1 or anti-CTLA-4 therapy was allowed; approximately 40% had received some. Regarding the study as a whole: Blood T cells, both CD4+ and CD8+, expanded clonally by week 6 at 0.1 to 3.0 mg/kg.

The protocol was immunoSEQ multiplex PCR, while the TCRdb copy is restricted to in-frame clones and leaves out a portion. Altogether under 15,000 clones are present, around 69% being singletons, with the ten largest covering around 40%. J gave up 9 bases and V 1 base, and 5 bases lay outside the gene matches. CDR3 length equals 14 residues. Per the germline V gene, CDR1 is LGHNA and CDR2 is YSLEER. A word on this clone: What it binds is unknown.

This material consisted of CD4+ or CD8+ T cells sorted from blood, taken in a trial of the OX40 agonist ivuxolimab. V is TRBV4-3 and J is TRBJ2-1, with 8 positions matching TRBD2. The sequence derives from an adult with an advanced solid tumor such as melanoma, head and neck, liver or kidney cancer. CDR3 coding DNA: TGCGCCAGCAGCCAAGTAGGCCTAGCGGGTGAGCAGTTCTTC. This gives the protein CASSQVGLAGEQFF.